The 25 T cell receptor beta chains below all came from one sample that was sequenced in a study of shared clonotypes between healthy human individuals (dated by TCRdb to the early 2020s). Library prep was done by the immunoSEQ multiplex PCR assay. The table was pulled from immuneACCESS by TCRdb, which kept in-frame rearrangements only. Such tables lose some clones; where checked, under half of the loss comes from unresolved V genes, and the rest has no known cause. The sample table contains around 1,900,000 clones; only one count was recorded for around 93% of them. The ten largest account for around 1.7% of the sample. For the CD8 naive samples, CD45RO-negative cells were positively selected for CCR7, yielding a CD45RA+CCR7+ population from which TemRA cells were excluded. The material sequenced was naive CD8+ T cells from PBMCs. What this sample's cell subset or site label stands for: CD45RA+CCR7+. Receptors originate from a man aged 18 to 30 in good health. Some clones in this sample may be carry-over from other donors' samples.

About this clone: The same CDR3 can be traced to other DNA sequences in this sample. This rearrangement joins TRBV12-5 to TRBJ2-1, with D unclear. This CDR3 contains 13 residues. Deletions cut 2 bases from V and 2 bases from J, with 4 bases between. CDR1 LGHNT and CDR2 FRNRAP come from the germline V gene. CDR3: CASGLTTYNEQFF. CDR3 DNA: TGTGCTAGTGGTTTGACCACCTACAATGAGCAGTTCTTC. The whole variable domain, remainder taken from reference TRBV12-5 and TRBJ2-1, is DARVTQTPRHKVTEMGQEVTMRCQPILGHNTVFWYRQTMMQGLELLAYFRNRAPLDDSGMPKDRFSAEMPDATLATLKIQPSEPRDSAVYFCASGLTTYNEQFFGPGTRLTVL.

V is TRBV5-4 and J is TRBJ2-4; TRBD1 aligns across 10 bases. The V segment lost 2 bases and the J segment 1 base; nucleotides outside the gene matches: 6. This CDR3 region has 17 residues. Per germline, CDR1 SGHNT and CDR2 YYREEE (reference sequence). CDR3 loop: CASSLGQGGMAKNIQYF. Here the CDR3 DNA reads TGTGCCAGCAGCTTAGGACAGGGGGGTATGGCCAAAAACATTCAGTACTTC.

The V gene is TRBV7-8, the J gene TRBJ2-7; 11 bases align to TRBD2. CDR1 is SGHVS, CDR2 FQNEAQ, per germline. V was clipped by 1 base and J by 5 bases; unmatched bases: 7. The CDR3 runs to 16 residues. The CDR3 DNA reads as TGTGCCAGCAGCTTAGGGAGGCTAGCGGGAGGCAACGAGCAGTACTTC. Translation gives CASSLGRLAGGNEQYF. Filled out from reference TRBV7-8 and TRBJ2-7, the complete variable domain reads GAGVSQSPRYKVAKRGQDVALRCDPISGHVSLFWYQQALGQGPEFLTYFQNEAQLDKSGLPSDRFFAERPEGSVSTLKIQRTQQEDSAVYLCASSLGRLAGGNEQYFGPGTRLTVT.

The J gene is TRBJ2-3, the V gene TRBV27; D gene uncertain. V lost 5 bases and J 4 bases, leaving 13 bases between the germline ends. The germline CDR1 and CDR2 sequences are MNHEY and SMNVEV (reference sequence). This CDR3 has 14 amino acids. DNA for the CDR3: TGTGCCAGCAGTCCCCTCGGCGGCCCAGATACGCAGTATTTT. It encodes CASSPLGGPDTQYF.

The rearrangement uses TRBV4-3 and TRBJ2-7; D tentatively reads TRBD1 or TRBD2 (5 bases each). Germline CDR1 is LGHNA and CDR2 is YSLEER. The V end was cut by 3 bases, the J end by 5 bases, with 17 bases between. The CDR3 runs to 15 residues. In DNA form, the CDR3 reads TGCGCCAGCAGCCACCACCTTCTAGAGGGGAACGAGCAGTACTTC. Its protein product is CASSHHLLEGNEQYF.

The chain carries TRBV7-6 and TRBJ1-1; D is unresolved. Per germline, CDR1 SGHVS and CDR2 FNYEAQ. V was clipped by 5 bases and J by 1 base, with 11 bases between them. The CDR3 consists of 14 residues. The DNA for the CDR3 is TGTGCCAGCAGCCCACTATGGGGGAACACTGAAGCTTTCTTT. Translated, it gives CASSPLWGNTEAFF. The entire variable domain, with the rest obtained from reference TRBV7-6 and TRBJ1-1, is as follows: GAGVSQSPRYKVTKRGQDVALRCDPISGHVSLYWYRQALGQGPEFLTYFNYEAQQDKSGLPNDRFSAERPEGSISTLTIQRTEQRDSAMYRCASSPLWGNTEAFFGQGTRLTVV.

This clone came up once. The rearrangement uses TRBV27 and TRBJ1-2, with TRBD1 matching over 8 bases. The CDR3 has 14 amino acids. The J segment lost 6 bases and the V segment lost 2 bases, leaving 5 bases of the junction unmatched. Germline V lookup: CDR1 MNHEY, CDR2 SMNVEV (reference sequence). The CDR3 DNA reads TGTGCCAGCAGTTTAACAGGGGGGTGGGATGGCTACACCTTC. This gives the protein CASSLTGGWDGYTF.

The chain employs TRBV9 and TRBJ2-7; D might be TRBD2 (5 bases). Per the germline V gene, CDR1 is SGDLS and CDR2 is YYNGEE. The CDR3 runs 16 residues. The V end lost 0 bases, the J end lost 0 bases, and 13 bases lay between the germline ends. The CDR3 DNA reads TGTGCCAGCAGCGTAGGGCCAGCGGAGTACTCCTACGAGCAGTACTTC. It yields the protein CASSVGPAEYSYEQYF.

The rearrangement links TRBV4-1 to TRBJ2-7, with D tentatively TRBD2 (5 bases). The germline V and J ends were trimmed by 1 base and 6 bases, with 19 bases remaining between them. The germline CDR1 and CDR2 sequences are MGHRA and YSYEKL. This CDR3 has 16 residues. This CDR3 reads CASSQGFAERSSEQYF. The CDR3 nucleotides read TGCGCCAGCAGCCAAGGTTTCGCGGAGCGGTCTAGCGAGCAGTACTTC.

The V call is TRBV10-3, the J call TRBJ2-7, with 13 nucleotides matching TRBD2. The V gene end was trimmed by 3 bases and the J gene end by 2 bases; junction bases not matched to a gene: 16. There are 20 residues in the CDR3. Germline V gene lookup returns CDR1 ENHRY and CDR2 SYGVKD. The CDR3 nucleotides are TGTGCCATCAGTGACCGCGTTATTAGGACTAGCGGGAGCCCTGCCTACGAGCAGTACTTC. It translates to CAISDRVIRTSGSPAYEQYF.

This chain connects TRBV6-6 to TRBJ2-7, with 9 bases aligning to TRBD2. This CDR3 has 15 amino acids. The trim removed 5 bases at V and 1 base at J, leaving 6 bases unmatched. Germline V gives CDR1 MNHNY, CDR2 SVGAGI (reference sequence). The CDR3 DNA follows: TGTGCCAGCAGTCGCACTAGCGGGTTTTCCTACGAGCAGTACTTC. Its translation is CASSRTSGFSYEQYF.

As DNA, the CDR3 is TGTGCCAGCAGCTCCGGCCCCGGGCCAACTAATGAAAAACTGTTTTTT. Translation: CASSSGPGPTNEKLFF. The rearrangement uses TRBV7-4 and TRBJ1-4, with D uncertain. Per the germline V gene, CDR1 is SGHVT and CDR2 is SQSDAQ. Trimming pared 4 bases from V and 0 bases from J, leaving 12 bases between. This CDR3 contains 16 residues.

CDR3 nucleotide sequence: TGTGCCAGCAGTGGCTCGGCTGGAGACCCCTACGAGCAGTACTTC. Protein: CASSGSAGDPYEQYF. This chain links TRBV2 with TRBJ2-5; D is ambiguous. The DNA end favors TRBJ2-7, so the J call may be wrong. The length of the CDR3 is 15 residues. Per germline, CDR1 SNHLY and CDR2 FYNNEI.

The rearrangement joins TRBV5-6 to TRBJ1-2; possibly TRBD1 for D (6 bases). The germline V and J ends were trimmed by 0 bases and 8 bases, with 14 bases remaining between them. This CDR3 comprises 14 residues. In germline, CDR1 is SGHDT, CDR2 YYEEEE. The CDR3 region has the DNA TGTGCCAGCAGCTTGGGGACAGCTAACGGGGGCTACACCTTC. Translated, it gives CASSLGTANGGYTF.

The gene calls are TRBV5-1 and TRBJ2-7, with a possible D match to TRBD2 (6 bases). Germline V gives CDR1 SGHRS, CDR2 YFSETQ. This CDR3 spans 14 amino acids. Between the trimmed V and J ends, which lost 4 bases and 3 bases, there was a span of 14 bases. The CDR3 sequence is CASSLDGSVYEQYF. Here the CDR3 DNA reads TGCGCCAGCAGCCTGGACGGGAGTGTCTACGAGCAGTACTTC.

The chain employs TRBV28 and TRBJ2-1; 8 positions match TRBD1. Trimming cost V 6 bases and J 6 bases; bases outside gene matches: 10. The germline CDR1 and CDR2 sequences are MDHEN and SYDVKM. The CDR3 runs to 15 residues. CDR3 bases: TGTGCCAGCAGGCCAGGACAGGGCTGGATCAATGAGCAGTTCTTC. Residues: CASRPGQGWINEQFF.

The CDR3 reads CASRTSGFTEAFF. In nucleotides, the CDR3 is TGTGCCAGCAGGACGTCGGGGTTCACTGAAGCTTTCTTT. The chain recombines TRBV27 with TRBJ1-1; no clear D gene. V lost 6 bases to trimming and J lost 4 bases, with 12 bases between them. This CDR3 region has 13 residues. Germline assignment: CDR1 MNHEY and CDR2 SMNVEV (reference sequence).

The CDR3 region is CASSLTAGAVDEQFF. CDR3 in DNA: TGTGCCAGCAGCTTAACAGCGGGAGCCGTGGATGAGCAGTTCTTC. This sequence joins TRBV7-3 and TRBJ2-1; 8 positions match TRBD2. J lost 8 bases, V lost 0 bases, and 6 bases had no gene match. The CDR3 loop spans 15 amino acids. Germline V gene lookup returns CDR1 SGHTA and CDR2 FQGTGA.

The chain recombines TRBV14 with TRBJ2-7, with D tentatively TRBD2 (5 bases). Germline CDR1 and CDR2: SGHDN and FVKESK. The germline V and J ends were trimmed by 4 bases and 2 bases, with 21 bases remaining between them. The length of the CDR3 is 17 residues. CDR3 residues: CASSRHGIRERAYEQYF. For the CDR3, the DNA is TGTGCCAGCAGCCGCCACGGTATTCGGGAACGAGCCTACGAGCAGTACTTC.

V usage is TRBV9 and J usage is TRBJ2-7; D is perhaps TRBD1 (5 bases). This CDR3 is 15 amino acids long. The V gene lost 3 bases and the J gene lost 7 bases, with 20 bases spanning the gap. Germline V gene lookup returns CDR1 SGDLS and CDR2 YYNGEE. For the CDR3, the DNA is TGTGCCAGCAGCGCCGCCCCGGCCAGGGTGGGTGAGCAGTACTTC. This encodes CASSAAPARVGEQYF.

V is TRBV29-1 and J is TRBJ2-7; D gene unclear. The CDR3 runs 14 residues. Germline values: CDR1 SQVTM, CDR2 ANQGSEA. Between the trimmed V and J ends, which lost 7 bases and 2 bases, there was a span of 18 bases. The chain's CDR3 is CSATPQTGAYEQYF. In nucleotides, the CDR3 is TGCAGCGCCACACCCCAGACTGGGGCCTACGAGCAGTACTTC.

This rearrangement joins TRBV30 to TRBJ1-1; unclear D gene. This CDR3 has 15 residues. Germline CDR1 is GTSNPN and CDR2 is SVGIG (reference sequence). Trimming shortened V by 7 bases and J by 0 bases, and 18 bases separated the two germline ends. CDR3 nucleotide sequence: TGTGCCTCCTGTGAAGGAGAGGGTGTGAACACTGAAGCTTTCTTT. Encoded protein: CASCEGEGVNTEAFF.

Written as DNA, the CDR3 is TGTGCCTGGAGTGTTGTTTCAGCCTACGAGCAGTACTTC. As protein: CAWSVVSAYEQYF. The chain uses TRBV30 and TRBJ2-7; D is uncertain. This CDR3 is 13 amino acids long. V lost 0 bases and J lost 2, with 8 bases in between. The germline V gene encodes CDR1 GTSNPN and CDR2 SVGIG (reference sequence).

The rearrangement joins TRBV27 to TRBJ2-5; 8 nucleotides agree with TRBD1. Germline lookup yields CDR1 MNHEY and CDR2 SMNVEV (reference sequence). V lost 2 bases, J lost 4 bases, and 12 bases stayed unmatched. CDR3 length: 17 amino acids. This CDR3 reads CASSLRRATGVGETQYF. The CDR3 region has the DNA TGTGCCAGCAGTTTAAGGAGGGCGACAGGGGTAGGAGAGACCCAGTACTTC.

V usage is TRBV19 and J usage is TRBJ1-1, with 7 bases lining up with TRBD1. Germline lookup yields CDR1 LNHDA and CDR2 SQIVND (reference sequence). J gave up 5 bases and V 0 bases, and 6 bases lay outside the gene matches. This CDR3 has 15 residues. The CDR3 bases are TGTGCCAGTAGTATAGATTGGGAGGGGGCAACTGAAGCTTTCTTT. Translating it yields CASSIDWEGATEAFF.